This T cell receptor beta chain was recorded in a study of shared clonotypes between healthy human individuals. CD45RA+ naive and CD45RA-negative memory subsets were separated from CD4+ cells. This CDR3 has 16 residues. In germline, CDR1 is MNHNS, CDR2 SASEGT. V was clipped by 4 bases and J by 5 bases, with 18 bases between them. Produced via immunoSEQ multiplex PCR; TCRdb's table is partial and in-frame only. This sample has roughly 2.5 million clones, with around nine tenths found just once. This chain connects TRBV6-1 to TRBJ1-5; D may be TRBD1 (5 bases). The sample comprised naive CD4+ T cells sorted from blood. Subset given: CD45RA+ positively selected. The source of this sequence is a young man in good health. Here the CDR3 DNA reads TGTGCCAGCAGTGGGGGACCCTTTGATGTGGATCAGCCCCAGCATTTT. Amino acids: CASSGGPFDVDQPQHF.